The rows below give T cell receptor beta chains drawn from one sample of a study of blood T cell repertoires in COVID-19. Generated by immunoSEQ multiplex PCR, the TCRdb table keeps only in-frame clones and is missing some. The table records about 140,000 clones, over 75% of them present only once. Input material: peripheral blood. Receptor source: a man aged 50-60 years with acute or convalescent COVID-19. The CDR3 runs from the conserved cysteine through the conserved F or W. A D gene is named only where the DNA matches it firmly. Expanded clones get a size class; other rows say once, few or many, or leave the size out.

>TRBJ1-2|NA|NA|TRBV19
TGTGCCAGTAGGGTGACAGAATTAGCTAACTATGGCTACACCTTC
CASRVTELANYGYTF
>TRBJ1-1|TRBD1|NA|TRBV18
TGTGCCAGCTCCCGGGACAGGGCCGCTGAAGCTTTCTTT
CASSRDRAAEAFF
>TRBJ1-2|NA|NA|TRBV6-5
TGTGCCAGCAGTTATAGTGGGCATGGCTACACCTTC
CASSYSGHGYTF
>TRBJ1-2|NA|NA|TRBV9
TGTGCCAGCAAAATTGGCTCGGGGGGTGGCTACACCTTC
CASKIGSGGGYTF
>TRBJ1-2|NA|NA|TRBV19
TGTGCCAGTAGTTCGAGGACAGAGGACTATGGCTACACCTTC
CASSSRTEDYGYTF
>TRBJ1-1|NA|NA|TRBV5-1
TGCGCCAGCAGCTTGGGCAGGGTGATCACTGAAGCTTTCTTT
CASSLGRVITEAFF
>TRBJ2-5|TRBD2|NA|TRBV11-2
TGTGCCAGCAGACCAGGGACAGGGGTTGAAGGGACTAGCGGGGGGACCCAGTACTTC
CASRPGTGVEGTSGGTQYF
>TRBJ1-2|TRBD1|NA|TRBV19
TGTGCCAGTAGTATTTACAGGGGGGACTATGGCTACACCTTC
CASSIYRGDYGYTF
>TRBJ2-7|NA|NA|TRBV5-1
TGCGCCAGCAGCTTTGACGGAGTGTCCTACGAGCAGTACTTC
CASSFDGVSYEQYF
>TRBJ1-5|TRBD1|NA|TRBV24-1
TGTGCCACCAGTGATTCGACAGGGCTTCAGCCCCAGCATTTT
CATSDSTGLQPQHF
>TRBJ1-1|TRBD1|NA|TRBV3-1/TRBV3-2
TGTGCCAGCAGCCTCGGACAGGCGAACACTGAAGCTTTCTTT
CASSLGQANTEAFF
>TRBJ1-2|NA|once|TRBV6-4
TGTGCCAGCAGTGACGGCCCGCAGGGCTACACCTTC
CASSDGPQGYTF
>TRBJ1-2|NA|NA|TRBV6-5
TGTGCCAGCAGTTACACTGAGAGCGTAGGAGGCTACACCTTC
CASSYTESVGGYTF
>TRBJ2-6|NA|NA|TRBV5-1
TGCGCCAGCAGCGGGCCATCTGGGGCCAACGTCCTGACTTTC
CASSGPSGANVLTF
>TRBJ2-2|NA|once|TRBV11-3
TGTGCCAGCAGGAACAACGCGAACACCGGGGAGCTGTTTTTT
CASRNNANTGELFF